This T cell receptor (beta chain) stems from a study of T cell repertoires in cytomegalovirus infection. At the level of the study: Public signatures in TCR beta pointed to CMV infection and matching HLA type.

TCRdb re-analysed the reads in MiXCR, keeping a single row per CDR3 protein. Here the sample spans roughly 990,000 distinct CDR3 sequences, roughly 30% being singletons. Worth noting for this clonotype: What it binds is not known.

V shed 5 bases and J shed 7 bases, with 15 bases lying between them. Germline V lookup: CDR1 MNHEY, CDR2 SVGAGI. The CDR3 totals 14 residues. The J gene is TRBJ2-1, the V gene TRBV6-5; no reliable D call. The source was cultured CD8+ T cells from PBMCs, collected from culture after CMV antigen stimulation. This TCR was sampled from a human donor in good health (CMV status not recorded). Some clones in this sample may be carry-over from other donors' samples. The CDR3 DNA is TGTGCCAGCAGTGAAATGGCAGATTGGAATGAGCAGTTCTTC. It translates to CASSEMADWNEQFF.